The T cell receptor (beta chain) under discussion was sequenced for a study of beta chain features in type 1 diabetes. Study overall: Healthy donors and patients showed comparable age, gender and cell yields.

Germline CDR1 is SGHNT and CDR2 is YENEEA. The V and J ends lost 7 bases and 6 bases respectively, with 12 bases between them. There are 13 residues in the CDR3. cDNA synthesis used the whole RNA isolate, giving expressed TCRB sequences. Clones were read by immunoSEQ multiplex PCR, and TCRdb kept only the in-frame ones, dropping some. The table has 250,000 to 300,000 clones, 13% to 15% seen once. Points from the study as a whole: Comparison showed that naive, central memory and Treg TCRB repertoires appeared more similar among patients than among healthy donors. Within each of all four CD4+ subsets, Type 1 diabetes patients had TCRB CDR3s that were moderately but significantly shorter.

This clone was counted between two and nine times. Its antigen remains unknown. The sequencing input was naive CD4+ T cells from blood. The source of this sequence is a man aged 25 to 40 with type 1 diabetes. The V gene is TRBV11-3, the J gene TRBJ2-2, with D possibly matching TRBD1 (5 bases). CDR3: CASTPGISGELFF. CDR3 bases: TGTGCCAGCACGCCAGGGATATCCGGGGAGCTGTTTTTT.